Listed below are T cell receptor beta chains from one sample, sequenced in a study of T cell repertoires in cytomegalovirus infection. TCRdb independently ran MiXCR on the reads; one entry per CDR3 protein. The table shows 300,000 to 400,000 distinct CDR3 sequences, with 15% to 20% occurring only once. The sample consisted of PBMCs. The source is a human donor in good health (CMV status not recorded). Some clones in this sample may be carry-over from other donors' samples. Both conserved end residues are part of each CDR3. D genes are given only for firm matches. Clone size appears in some rows only: once, few, many, or a class for an expanded clone.

TRBJ1-4,TRBD1,few,TRBV6-5,TGTGCCAGCAGTTTGCCAGGGGGAGGAAAACTGTTTTTT,CASSLPGGGKLFF
TRBJ1-1,.,.,TRBV6-6,TGTGCCAGCAGTCCAGCAGTTAGGGATACGAACACTGAAGCTTTCTTT,CASSPAVRDTNTEAFF
TRBJ1-4,.,few,TRBV15,TGTGCCACCAGGGACCCCAGTGGAAAACTGTTTTTT,CATRDPSGKLFF
TRBJ2-5,TRBD2,many,TRBV7-2,TGTGCCAGCAGCTCATTCGGGGAGGGGACCCAGTACTTC,CASSSFGEGTQYF
TRBJ2-3,.,few,TRBV10-3,TGTGCCATCAGTGTAGCGGAGAGCACAGATACGCAGTATTTT,CAISVAESTDTQYF
TRBJ2-7,TRBD1,.,TRBV12-3/TRBV12-4,TGTGCCAGCACTCCAAGGGACAGGGGTTCCTACGAGCAGTACTTC,CASTPRDRGSYEQYF
TRBJ2-3,.,many,TRBV7-2,TGTGCCAGCAGCTTAGTAGGGCAGGGCACAGATACGCAGTATTTT,CASSLVGQGTDTQYF
TRBJ2-3,.,many,TRBV27,TGTGCCAGCAGAGGGAGTGGGACAGATACGCAGTATTTT,CASRGSGTDTQYF
TRBJ1-6,.,few,TRBV4-3,TGCGCCAGCAGCCAAGTAATCCCACGGGGAAGCTCCTATAATTCACCCCTCCACTTT,CASSQVIPRGSSYNSPLHF
TRBJ2-3,TRBD2,few,TRBV29-1,TGCAGCGTTGAAGCTAGAGCCAGCGGGAGTTTGTTTGATACGCAGTATTTT,CSVEARASGSLFDTQYF
TRBJ1-6,TRBD1,.,TRBV10-3,TGTGCCATCAGTGGACAGGGGGAGGATTCACCCCTCTACTTT,CAISGQGEDSPLYF
TRBJ2-7,.,few,TRBV12-3/TRBV12-4,TGTGCCAGCAGGGCCAGGGGCCAGAACTACGAGCAGTACTTC,CASRARGQNYEQYF
TRBJ2-1,TRBD1,.,TRBV4-3,TGCGCCAGCAGCCGGGACAGGTCTTGGTCTGAGCAGTTCTTC,CASSRDRSWSEQFF
TRBJ2-1,TRBD1,few,TRBV12-5,TGTGCTAGTGGTCCGACACAGGGGGGTGAGCAGTTCTTC,CASGPTQGGEQFF
TRBJ1-5,.,.,TRBV20-1,TGCAGTGCACTTTTGAAGCGGCGCGGGGGGGGTTATCAGCCCCAGCATTTT,CSALLKRRGGGYQPQHF
TRBJ1-2,TRBD1,.,TRBV23-1,TGCGCCAGCGTGGGGCAGGGGGCGAGAGGCTACACCTTC,CASVGQGARGYTF
TRBJ1-3,.,many,TRBV7-6,TGTGCCAGCAGCCCTGACACCAACTCTGGAAACACCATATATTTT,CASSPDTNSGNTIYF
TRBJ2-3,.,.,TRBV20-1,TGCAGTGCTAGCGCAACTTCGGGGGCCTTAATCATAGGTACGCAGTATTTT,CSASATSGALIIGTQYF
TRBJ2-5,.,.,TRBV20-1,TGCAGTGCTTCGGACAGAGAAGAGACCCAGTACTTC,CSASDREETQYF
TRBJ2-3,TRBD2,many,TRBV7-6,TGTGCCAGCAGCCCCTACCCTAGACTAGCGGGGGGGCGAACAGATACGCAGTATTTT,CASSPYPRLAGGRTDTQYF
TRBJ1-5,.,few,TRBV19,TGTGCCAGTAGTCCCGGGACTTCCAGCAATCAGCCCCAGCATTTT,CASSPGTSSNQPQHF
TRBJ2-3,TRBD2,.,TRBV20-1,TGCAGTGCTAGAGATCTAACTAGCGGGGGCCCAGATACGCAGTATTTT,CSARDLTSGGPDTQYF
TRBJ2-1,.,.,TRBV7-9,TGTGCCAGCAGCCAGATGGGGCGGGGTTCCTACAATGAGCAGTTCTTC,CASSQMGRGSYNEQFF
TRBJ2-1,TRBD2,.,TRBV7-6,TGTGCCAGCAGCACACGACTAGCGGGGGGGCAGTTCTTC,CASSTRLAGGQFF
TRBJ2-3,.,few,TRBV11-2,TGTGCCAGCAGCTACCGGGCCCTTAGCACAGATACGCAGTATTTT,CASSYRALSTDTQYF
TRBJ2-1,.,.,TRBV5-4,TGTGCCAGCAGACCTCAGGGGCTATCCTCCTACAATGAGCAGTTCTTC,CASRPQGLSSYNEQFF
TRBJ2-7,.,few,TRBV10-3,TGTGCCATCAGTGTAGGGTCCGAGCAGTACTTC,CAISVGSEQYF
TRBJ2-5,.,many,TRBV7-2,TGTGCCAGCAGCTCCTCGCGGGGTAGAGAGACCCAGTACTTC,CASSSSRGRETQYF
TRBJ2-7,TRBD1,few,TRBV6-2/TRBV6-3,TGTGCCAGCACTGGACAGGGCTCCTACGAGCAGTACTTC,CASTGQGSYEQYF
TRBJ1-6,TRBD1,many,TRBV2,TGTGCCAGCAGTGAAGACAGGGGTCTAGGGACCCTCCACTTT,CASSEDRGLGTLHF
TRBJ1-2,.,.,TRBV28,TGTGCCAGCAGCTCCCGGGGGCGCAGCTATGGCTACACCTTC,CASSSRGRSYGYTF
TRBJ1-4,.,many,TRBV12-3/TRBV12-4,TGTGCCAGCAGCCCTGCGGGCGGGGGAAATGAAAAACTGTTTTTT,CASSPAGGGNEKLFF
TRBJ1-1,.,few,TRBV15,TGTGCCACCTCGCCGACCATGAACACTGAAGCTTTCTTT,CATSPTMNTEAFF
TRBJ1-5,.,many,TRBV27,TGTGCCAGCAGCCAGAGCCGGAGCGATCAGCCCCAGCATTTT,CASSQSRSDQPQHF
TRBJ2-7,TRBD2,.,TRBV7-2,TGTGCCAGCAGCGGTCGACTAGCGGGAGGGCCCGTCGAGCAGTACTTC,CASSGRLAGGPVEQYF
TRBJ2-2,TRBD1,few,TRBV19,TGTGCCAGTAGTATGAGGGGGCACGGCGGGGAGCTGTTTTTT,CASSMRGHGGELFF
TRBJ2-4,TRBD1,few,TRBV6-5,TGTGCCAGCAGTTTCTACCGGGACAGGACGAACATTCAGTACTTC,CASSFYRDRTNIQYF
TRBJ2-1,.,many,TRBV11-2,TGTGCCAGCAGCTTCGGACCCACTTTTAGAAATGAGCAGTTCTTC,CASSFGPTFRNEQFF
TRBJ2-3,TRBD2,many,TRBV7-6,TGTGCCAGCAGCCCGAAGGGACTAGCGGTCACAGATACGCAGTATTTT,CASSPKGLAVTDTQYF
TRBJ2-7,.,few,TRBV19,TGTGCCAGTGGAGGGGACGCAATATACGAGCAGTACTTC,CASGGDAIYEQYF
TRBJ2-3,.,.,TRBV20-1,TGCAGTGCCAGCACACCGGATACGCAGTATTTT,CSASTPDTQYF
TRBJ1-1,.,many,TRBV11-2,TGTGCCAGCGACCAGAGAGGGGCAGGGCCCCCCCTCGAAGCTTTCTTT,CASDQRGAGPPLEAFF
TRBJ2-4,.,few,TRBV28,TGTGCCAGCAGTTTGTCGGTTCTGGGAAACGGCAAAAACATTCAGTACTTC,CASSLSVLGNGKNIQYF
TRBJ1-2,.,.,TRBV12-3/TRBV12-4,TGTGCCAGCAGTTTTAGTGAGGGCTTAATCTATGGCTACACCTTC,CASSFSEGLIYGYTF
TRBJ1-5,.,.,TRBV19,TGTGCCAGTAAGCCCCGGGCCTCGCCGGAAAATCAGCCCCAGCATTTT,CASKPRASPENQPQHF
TRBJ2-5,.,.,TRBV20-1,TGCAGTGCTCGGGGGACAGATCAAGAGACCCAGTACTTC,CSARGTDQETQYF
TRBJ2-3,.,many,TRBV7-6,TGTGCCAGCAGCTTAGTACCGGAAGATACGCAGTATTTT,CASSLVPEDTQYF
TRBJ2-1,TRBD2,.,TRBV20-1,TGCAGTCCGAGGGGAGCGGGAGGGGGCAATGAGCAGTTCTTC,CSPRGAGGGNEQFF
TRBJ2-1,TRBD2,few,TRBV7-9,TGTGCCAGCAGCTTAGCGGGACTAGCGGGAGGGAAGCAGTTCTTC,CASSLAGLAGGKQFF
TRBJ2-6,.,.,TRBV29-1,TGCAGCGTTGTAAGTGGCCCCAACGTCCTGACTTTC,CSVVSGPNVLTF
TRBJ1-1,TRBD1,few,TRBV10-3,TGTGCCAGTGGACAGGGGCCGAACACTGAAGCTTTCTTT,CASGQGPNTEAFF
TRBJ2-7,.,many,TRBV12-3/TRBV12-4,TGTGCCAGCAGCCAACTGGGGGGACGCTACGAGCAGTACTTC,CASSQLGGRYEQYF
TRBJ2-5,.,once,TRBV20-1,TGCAGTGGCAGGAGGGAACAAGAGACCCAGTACTTC,CSGRREQETQYF
TRBJ2-3,TRBD2,many,TRBV7-2,TGTGCCAGCAGCTTCCTAGCGGGGGGCCGAGGAGCAGATACGCAGTATTTT,CASSFLAGGRGADTQYF
TRBJ2-1,.,many,TRBV6-2/TRBV6-3,TGTGCCAGCAATGATCGTACGGGGGAAAAGCAGTTCTTC,CASNDRTGEKQFF
TRBJ2-7,.,.,TRBV7-2,TGTGCCAGCAGACCTACCTTTTCCTACGAGCAGTACTTC,CASRPTFSYEQYF